This passage covers 4 T cell receptor beta chains from one sample sequenced in a study of T cell repertoires in cytomegalovirus infection. TCRdb independently ran MiXCR on the reads; one entry per CDR3 protein. The top ten clones hold roughly 12% of a sample with about 830,000 distinct CDR3 sequences, 30% to 35% of them seen once. Their antigens remain unidentified. The source was cultured CD8+ T cells from PBMCs, collected from culture after CMV antigen stimulation. The receptors were sampled from a human donor in good health (CMV status not recorded). Some clones in this sample may be carry-over from other donors' samples.

This clonotype was counted between two and nine times. The chain employs TRBV29-1 and TRBJ2-1, with D tentatively TRBD2 (6 bases). V was trimmed by 0 bases and J by 3 bases, leaving 15 bases between them. In germline, CDR1 is SQVTM, CDR2 ANQGSEA. The CDR3 length is 16 residues. CDR3 in amino acids: CSVEDQGGTFYNEQFF. DNA of the CDR3: TGCAGCGTTGAAGATCAAGGCGGGACCTTCTACAATGAGCAGTTCTTC.

The chain carries TRBV7-6 and TRBJ1-5; D may be TRBD1 (5 bases). The CDR3 loop spans 15 amino acids. The V end was cut by 1 base, the J end by 9 bases, with 16 bases between. Germline V gene lookup returns CDR1 SGHVS and CDR2 FNYEAQ. CDR3 DNA: TGTGCCAGCAGCTTAGATTCTGGGCAGGGATTGCCCCAGCATTTT. Amino acid sequence: CASSLDSGQGLPQHF.

This clonotype has only a few counts. The chain employs TRBV4-2 and TRBJ2-5; the D is unclear. The CDR3 consists of 13 residues. Germline V gene sequence: CDR1 LGHNA, CDR2 YNFKEQ. Deletions cut 4 bases from V and 5 bases from J, with 11 bases between. The CDR3 region is CASSPLIEETQYF. The CDR3 DNA reads as TGTGCCAGCAGCCCCTTGATCGAGGAGACCCAGTACTTC.

The rearrangement uses TRBV6-5 and TRBJ1-2; D is uncertain. Trimming pared 0 bases from V and 4 bases from J, leaving 9 bases between. The CDR3 extends over 14 amino acids. Germline V CDR1 and CDR2: MNHEY, SVGAGI. CDR3 region: CASSYSTTLYGYTF. The CDR3 DNA follows: TGTGCCAGCAGTTACTCGACGACACTCTATGGCTACACCTTC.